The 17 T cell receptor beta chains below were found in one sample sequenced in a study of CD8+CD57+ T cells in acquired aplastic anemia (dated by TCRdb to 2017 to 2018). Sequenced using an Illumina HiSeq 2000. Genomic DNA served as template for TCR beta VDJ combination and CDR3 sequence profiling. The public reads were quality trimmed at Q25 with fastp and then assembled into clones with MiXCR by TCRdb, keeping productive beta chains. A single entry per CDR3 protein holds the most common genes and DNA from its merged rows. A total of around 200,000 distinct CDR3 sequences appear in this sample, over 55% of them only once. The ten largest account for around 28% of the sample. Sequences were obtained from sorted CD4+, CD8+, or CD8+CD57+ T cells (not recorded which) from PBMCs. The receptors derive from a human donor in good health.

Notes on this clonotype: A junction boundary mismatches the germline segment, possibly from a read error. This chain links TRBV9 with TRBJ1-4; 9 bases fit TRBD1. In germline, CDR1 is SGDLS, CDR2 YYNGEE. The CDR3 has 15 residues. CDR3 DNA: TGTGCCAGCAGCCCGGGACAGGGAGGATATGAAAAACTGCTTTTT. Protein sequence: CASSPGQGGYEKLLF.

The rearrangement links TRBV2 to TRBJ2-3; D is uncertain. V lost 4 bases and J 5 bases, leaving 22 bases between the germline ends. The CDR3 spans 17 residues. Germline-derived CDR1 and CDR2 are SNHLY and FYNNEI. CDR3 in amino acids: CASSGNGPSPGRDTQYF. The CDR3 coding sequence is TGTGCCAGCAGTGGGAATGGGCCAAGTCCAGGTAGAGATACGCAGTATTTT. Using reference TRBV2 and TRBJ2-3 for the parts outside the CDR3, the full variable domain is EPEVTQTPSHQVTQMGQEVILRCVPISNHLYFYWYRQILGQKVEFLVSFYNNEISEKSEIFDDQFSVERPDGSNFTLKIRSTKLEDSAMYFCASSGNGPSPGRDTQYFGPGTRLTVL.

On this clonotype itself: The germline gene is not matched at one end of the junction; a read error may be the cause. This CDR3 is CASTHRDSNQSQHF. The CDR3 DNA sequence: TGTGCCAGCACCCACCGGGACAGCAATCAGTCCCAGCATTTT. The genes are TRBV7-9 and TRBJ1-5; 7 bases agree with TRBD1. The CDR3 runs 14 residues. CDR1 is SEHNR and CDR2 is FQNEAQ in the germline V gene (reference sequence).

This clonotype was observed at least ten times. CDR3 nucleotides: TGTGCCAGTAGTACCACGAGGGGACGGAATTATGGCTACACCTTC. Encoded protein: CASSTTRGRNYGYTF. The chain employs TRBV19 and TRBJ1-2, with D possibly TRBD1 on 5 matching bases. The length of the CDR3 is 15 residues. V lost 4 bases to trimming and J lost 5 bases, with 17 bases between them. Germline V CDR1 and CDR2: LNHDA, SQIVND (reference sequence).

This clonotype occurred many times. The chain links TRBV6-4 to TRBJ2-3, with 12 bases matching TRBD2. The trim removed 4 bases at V and 1 base at J, leaving 0 bases unmatched. Germline loops: CDR1 MRHNA, CDR2 SNTAGT. The CDR3 is 15 residues long. The CDR3: CASSGTSGGTDTQYF. The DNA of the CDR3 is TGTGCCAGCAGTGGGACTAGCGGGGGCACAGATACGCAGTATTTT.

This clonotype was detected only once. Given a much more abundant clone one base away, this may be a read error. The J gene is TRBJ2-7, the V gene TRBV6-2 or TRBV6-3; D is unresolved. Trimming cost V 2 bases and J 2 bases, with 10 bases left between them. The germline V gene encodes CDR1 MNHEY and CDR2 SVGEGT. This CDR3 comprises 14 residues. DNA for the CDR3: TGTGCCAGCAGTTACCTCGACACTACCTACGAGCAGTACTTC. This gives the protein CASSYLDTTYEQYF.

This chain uses TRBV9 with TRBJ2-5; D may match TRBD1 or TRBD2 (5 bases each). Trimming removed 8 bases at V and 2 bases at J, with 13 bases between. The CDR3 covers 13 residues. In germline, CDR1 is SGDLS, CDR2 YYNGEE. Written as DNA, the CDR3 is TGTGCCAGTAGTCCGGGACGGCAAGAGACCCAGTACTTC. It yields the protein CASSPGRQETQYF.

The genes are TRBV25-1 and TRBJ2-1; 8 bases line up with TRBD2. Trimming took 5 bases from V and 5 from J; bases not matched to a gene: 11. CDR1 MGHDK and CDR2 SYGVNS come from the germline V gene. The CDR3 length is 16 residues. This chain's CDR3 is CASSLDRSGADNEQFF. The CDR3 coding sequence is TGTGCCAGCAGTCTCGATCGTAGCGGGGCTGACAATGAGCAGTTCTTC.

This clonotype appeared many times. This chain connects TRBV20-1 to TRBJ2-1; D is perhaps TRBD2 (6 bases). CDR1 and CDR2 (germline): DFQATT, SNEGSKA (reference sequence). The CDR3 extends over 14 amino acids. V was shortened by 1 base and J by 8 bases, with 15 bases between the two germline ends. Here the CDR3 DNA reads TGCAGTGCTAGAGTAGGTCCGGGACTGGATGAGCAGTTCTTC. This codes for CSARVGPGLDEQFF.

CDR3 nucleotide sequence: TGTGCCAGCAGCGTAGCTGGGGAACAGCCCCAGCATTTT. Translation: CASSVAGEQPQHF. The J gene is TRBJ1-5, the V gene TRBV9, with D unclear. This CDR3 spans 13 amino acids. CDR1 and CDR2 (germline): SGDLS, YYNGEE. V lost 0 bases to trimming and J lost 7 bases, with 8 bases between them.

The chain joins TRBV7-2 to TRBJ2-5; no reliable D call. The germline CDR1 and CDR2 sequences are SGHTA and FQGNSA. The CDR3 has 14 amino acids. The V and J ends lost 1 base and 7 bases respectively, with 13 bases between them. The CDR3 sequence: CASSLGSGPTTQYF. The CDR3 nucleotides read TGTGCCAGCAGCTTAGGTTCCGGACCCACGACCCAGTACTTC.

CDR3 protein: CASRRISYNEQFF. The CDR3 bases are TGTGCCAGCAGACGTATCTCCTACAATGAGCAGTTCTTC. The chain carries TRBV27 and TRBJ2-1, with no clear D. Trimming pared 6 bases from V and 0 bases from J, leaving 6 bases between. This CDR3 has 13 residues. Germline V gene sequence: CDR1 MNHEY, CDR2 SMNVEV (reference sequence).

The V and J genes are TRBV7-2 and TRBJ2-1; 10 bases agree with TRBD2. The CDR3 spans 15 residues. Per germline, CDR1 SGHTA and CDR2 FQGNSA. After removal of 5 bases from V and 6 bases from J, the junction contained 7 bases not matched to a gene. The CDR3 loop reads CASSPQREGINEQFF. For the CDR3, the DNA is TGTGCCAGCAGCCCCCAGCGGGAGGGTATCAATGAGCAGTTCTTC.

The CDR3 loop is CASSLSGVNTGELFF. CDR3 in DNA: TGTGCCAGCAGCCTCTCGGGGGTGAACACCGGGGAGCTGTTTTTT. This chain joins TRBV7-3 and TRBJ2-2; D possibly corresponds to TRBD2 (6 bases). This CDR3 is built from 15 residues. V dropped 5 bases and J dropped 1 base, with 11 bases sitting between them. Per the germline V gene, CDR1 is SGHTA and CDR2 is FQGTGA.

This clonotype was found many times. The CDR3 loop is CASSLEGMNTEAFF. The CDR3 DNA reads TGTGCCAGCAGCTTGGAGGGGATGAACACTGAAGCTTTCTTT. The chain is built from TRBV5-6 and TRBJ1-1; D possibly corresponds to TRBD1 (5 bases). The germline gives CDR1 SGHDT, CDR2 YYEEEE. This CDR3 has 14 amino acids. V lost 0 bases to trimming and J lost 0 bases, with 6 bases between them.

Worth noting for this clonotype: This clone may be a read error of a much larger clone one base away. The V and J genes are TRBV29-1 and TRBJ2-3; 8 bases are a match to TRBD1. The end of the DNA fits TRBJ1-5 better, so the J call may be wrong. Germline CDR1 SQVTM, CDR2 ANQGSEA. The CDR3 runs to 16 residues. The chain's CDR3 is CSVRHGTGSSTDTQHF. DNA of the CDR3: TGCAGCGTTCGTCACGGGACAGGTTCTAGCACAGATACGCAGCATTTT.

This clonotype came up many times. The chain links TRBV19 to TRBJ1-1, with no clear D. V was clipped by 4 bases and J by 6 bases, with 12 bases between them. Germline CDR1 and CDR2: LNHDA and SQIVND (reference sequence). This CDR3 spans 13 amino acids. The CDR3 spells CASSNRPWAEAFF. The CDR3 region has the DNA TGTGCCAGTAGTAACCGACCGTGGGCTGAAGCTTTCTTT.